The T cell receptor (beta chain) under discussion was sequenced for a study of T cell repertoires in cytomegalovirus infection. Study-wide background: Recently identified HLA-C-restricted CMV epitopes were among the peptides used.

Trimming took off 3 bases at V and 1 base at J, with 7 bases between the two ends. CDR1 and CDR2 (germline): SGHNT, YYREEE (reference sequence). The CDR3 runs to 13 residues. Notes on the study in general: People with CMV and the relevant HLA were identified by cumulative public TCR beta family frequency. Dominating the ex vivo response were HLA-C-restricted CMV-specific TCR beta clonotypes.

MiXCR, applied by TCRdb to the reads, yields one record per CDR3 protein. Found here are approximately 120,000 distinct CDR3 sequences, less than 30% of them singletons; the top ten hold roughly 81%. In the case of this clonotype: Its antigen remains unidentified.

Specimen: CD8+ T cells from cultured PBMCs, collected from culture after CMV antigen stimulation. This rearrangement joins TRBV5-4 to TRBJ1-1; the D is unclear. This clonotype originated in a human donor in good health (CMV status not recorded). Some clones in this sample may be carry-over from other donors' samples. CDR3 coding DNA: TGTGCCAGCAGCTCAGGAGCGAACACTGAAGCTTTCTTT. It yields the protein CASSSGANTEAFF.